The TCR beta chain described here comes from a study of CD8+CD57+ T cells in acquired aplastic anemia. About the research overall: Sorted CD4+ plus CD8+ cells gave DNA averaging around 3 ug. Study-level findings and limits: Roughly 31 CD8+ CDR3 sequences were shared between patients and controls.

Investigators profiled TCR beta VDJ and CDR3 from genomic DNA template. TCRdb passed the reads through MiXCR, listing each CDR3 protein once. Among around 200,000 distinct CDR3 sequences listed, less than 60% were seen once. This clonotype was observed a few times. Its specificity is unknown. Trimming pared 5 bases from V and 7 bases from J, leaving 15 bases between. Germline values: CDR1 GTSNPN, CDR2 SVGIG (reference sequence). This CDR3 contains 13 residues. By flow cytometry, patients selected for sequencing had shown an expansion of CD8+CD57+ cells. Every patient had severe acquired aplastic anemia. No patient had been given any therapy when blood was sampled.

The sequencing input was sorted CD4+, CD8+, or CD8+CD57+ T cells (not recorded which) from PBMCs. This TCR came from a human donor with aplastic anemia. The chain has TRBV30 and TRBJ1-5, with a possible D match to TRBD1 (6 bases). The CDR3 reads CAWAGEGGQPQHF. The CDR3 DNA sequence: TGTGCCTGGGCAGGGGAGGGGGGCCAGCCCCAGCATTTT.